The entry that follows covers one TCR beta chain sequence. This sample stems from a study of blood T cell repertoires in COVID-19. V shed 4 bases and J 6 bases; nucleotides not matched to a gene: 4. The CDR3 runs to 13 residues. Per the germline V gene, CDR1 is SGHTA and CDR2 is FQGNSA. Clones were sequenced by immunoSEQ multiplex PCR, and TCRdb holds only the in-frame ones, with some missing. The data show roughly 370,000 clones, approximately 87% seen once. Before being deemed recovered, Cohort 3 donors had two negative PCRs, clearance, or symptom resolution. J is TRBJ1-2 and V is TRBV7-2; 8 bases map to TRBD1. The source of this sequence is a woman aged 50 to 60 who had recovered from COVID-19. Material for sequencing was PBMCs or T cells enriched from blood (not recorded which). The CDR3 DNA reads TGTGCCAGCAGCTACGACAGGGGAAATGGCTACACCTTC. As protein: CASSYDRGNGYTF.